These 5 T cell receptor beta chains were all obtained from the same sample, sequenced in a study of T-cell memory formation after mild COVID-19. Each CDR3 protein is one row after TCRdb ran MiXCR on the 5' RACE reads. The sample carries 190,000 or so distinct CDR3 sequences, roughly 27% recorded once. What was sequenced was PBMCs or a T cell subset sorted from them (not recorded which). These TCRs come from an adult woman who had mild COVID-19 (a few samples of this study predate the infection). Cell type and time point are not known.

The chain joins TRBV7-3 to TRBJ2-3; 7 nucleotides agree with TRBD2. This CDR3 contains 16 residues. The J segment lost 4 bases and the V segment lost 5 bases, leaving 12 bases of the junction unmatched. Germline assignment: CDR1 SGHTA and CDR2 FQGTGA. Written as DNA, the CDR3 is TGTGCCAGCAGCCCACTAGGCCTAGCGGTTCCAGATACGCAGTATTTT. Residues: CASSPLGLAVPDTQYF.

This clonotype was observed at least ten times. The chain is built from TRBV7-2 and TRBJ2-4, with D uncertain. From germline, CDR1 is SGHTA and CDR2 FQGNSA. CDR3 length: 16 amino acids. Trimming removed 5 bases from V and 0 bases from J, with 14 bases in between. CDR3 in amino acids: CASSQSGSLAKNIQYF. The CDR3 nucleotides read TGTGCCAGCAGCCAGTCCGGATCCCTAGCCAAAAACATTCAGTACTTC.

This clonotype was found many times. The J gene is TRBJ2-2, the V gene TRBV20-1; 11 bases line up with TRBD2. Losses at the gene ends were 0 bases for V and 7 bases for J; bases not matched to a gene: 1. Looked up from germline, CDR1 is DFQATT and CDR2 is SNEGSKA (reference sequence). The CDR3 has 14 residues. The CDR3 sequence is CSARDLAGGGELFF. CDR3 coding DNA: TGCAGTGCTAGAGATCTAGCGGGAGGCGGGGAGCTGTTTTTT.

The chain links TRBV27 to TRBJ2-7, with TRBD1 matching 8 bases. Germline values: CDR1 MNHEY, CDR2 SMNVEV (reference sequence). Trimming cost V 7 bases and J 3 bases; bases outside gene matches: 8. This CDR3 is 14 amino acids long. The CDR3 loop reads CASNKLGTGYEQYF. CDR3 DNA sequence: TGTGCCAGCAACAAACTGGGGACAGGCTACGAGCAGTACTTC.

The CDR3, as DNA: TGTGCCTGGAGTCCAGGGGCTGGCTACACCTTC. This gives the protein CAWSPGAGYTF. The V call is TRBV30, the J call TRBJ1-2, with a weak D call TRBD1 (6 bases). The germline gives CDR1 GTSNPN, CDR2 SVGIG (reference sequence). Trimming stripped 2 bases from V and 7 bases from J, with 8 bases between. This CDR3 is 11 amino acids long.